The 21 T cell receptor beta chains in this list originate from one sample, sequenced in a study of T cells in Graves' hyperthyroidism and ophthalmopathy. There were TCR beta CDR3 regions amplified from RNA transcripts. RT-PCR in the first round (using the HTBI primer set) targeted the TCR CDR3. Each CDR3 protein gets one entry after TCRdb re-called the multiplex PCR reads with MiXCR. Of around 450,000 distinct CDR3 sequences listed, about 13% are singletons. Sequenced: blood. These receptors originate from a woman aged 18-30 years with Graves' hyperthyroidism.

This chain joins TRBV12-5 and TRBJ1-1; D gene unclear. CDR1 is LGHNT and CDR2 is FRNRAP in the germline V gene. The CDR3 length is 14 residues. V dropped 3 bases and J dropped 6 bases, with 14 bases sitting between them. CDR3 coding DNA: TGTGCTAGTGGTTTCCCGTCCAGGATTTCTGAAGCTTTCTTT. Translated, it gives CASGFPSRISEAFF.

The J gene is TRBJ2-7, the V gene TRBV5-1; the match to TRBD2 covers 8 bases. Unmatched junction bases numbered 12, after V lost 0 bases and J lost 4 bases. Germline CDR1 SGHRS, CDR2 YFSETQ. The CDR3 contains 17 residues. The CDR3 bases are TGCGCCAGCAGCTTGGCCCCAGCGGGAGAGACGTTATACGAGCAGTACTTC. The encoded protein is CASSLAPAGETLYEQYF.

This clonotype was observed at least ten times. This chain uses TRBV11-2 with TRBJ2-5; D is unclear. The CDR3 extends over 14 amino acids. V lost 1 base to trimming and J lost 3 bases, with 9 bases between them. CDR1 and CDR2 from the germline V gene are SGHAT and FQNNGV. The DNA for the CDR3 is TGTGCCAGCAGCTTAGTACCGGGCGAAGAGACCCAGTACTTC. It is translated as CASSLVPGEETQYF.

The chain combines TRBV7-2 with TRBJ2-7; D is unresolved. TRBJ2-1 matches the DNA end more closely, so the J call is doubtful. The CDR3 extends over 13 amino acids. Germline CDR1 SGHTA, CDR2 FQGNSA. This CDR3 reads CASSLASLYEQFF. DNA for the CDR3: TGTGCCAGCAGCTTAGCTAGTCTCTACGAGCAGTTCTTC.

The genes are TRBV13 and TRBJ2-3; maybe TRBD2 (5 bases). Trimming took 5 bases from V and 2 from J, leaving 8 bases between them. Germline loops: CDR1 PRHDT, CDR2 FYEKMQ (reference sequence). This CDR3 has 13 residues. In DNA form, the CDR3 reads TGTGCCAGCAGCAGCGGAACCACAGATACGCAGTATTTT. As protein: CASSSGTTDTQYF.

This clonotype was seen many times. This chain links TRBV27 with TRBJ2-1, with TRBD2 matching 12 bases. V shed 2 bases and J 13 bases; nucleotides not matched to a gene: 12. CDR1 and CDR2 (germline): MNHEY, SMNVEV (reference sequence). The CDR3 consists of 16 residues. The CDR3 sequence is CASSLASGRGTPDQFF. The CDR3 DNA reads TGTGCCAGCAGTTTAGCTAGCGGGAGGGGGACACCAGACCAGTTCTTC.

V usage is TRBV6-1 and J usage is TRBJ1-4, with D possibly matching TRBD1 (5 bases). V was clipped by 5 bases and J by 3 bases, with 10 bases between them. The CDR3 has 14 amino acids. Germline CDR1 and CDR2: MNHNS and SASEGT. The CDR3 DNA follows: TGTGCCAGCAGTCCGGGGCGCTCTAATGAAAAACTGTTTTTT. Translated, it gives CASSPGRSNEKLFF.

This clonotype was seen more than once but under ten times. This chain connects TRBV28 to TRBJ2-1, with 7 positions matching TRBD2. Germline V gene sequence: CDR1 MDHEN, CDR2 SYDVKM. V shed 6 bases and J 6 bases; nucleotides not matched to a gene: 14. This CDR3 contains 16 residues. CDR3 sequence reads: CASSPDRTRGFNEQFF. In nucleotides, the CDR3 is TGTGCCAGCAGCCCCGACCGGACTAGGGGTTTCAATGAGCAGTTCTTC.

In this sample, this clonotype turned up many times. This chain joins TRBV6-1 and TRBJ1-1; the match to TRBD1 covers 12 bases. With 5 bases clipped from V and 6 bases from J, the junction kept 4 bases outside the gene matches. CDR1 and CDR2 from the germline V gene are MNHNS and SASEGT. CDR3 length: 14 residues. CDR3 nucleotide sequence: TGTGCCAGCAGTACCGGGACAGGGGGCCCTGAAGCTTTCTTT. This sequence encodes CASSTGTGGPEAFF.

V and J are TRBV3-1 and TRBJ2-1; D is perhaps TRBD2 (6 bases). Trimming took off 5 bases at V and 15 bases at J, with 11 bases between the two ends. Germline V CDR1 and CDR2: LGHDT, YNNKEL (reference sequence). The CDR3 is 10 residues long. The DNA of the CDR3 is TGTGCCAGCAGCGGCGGGATACTGTTCTTC. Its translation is CASSGGILFF.

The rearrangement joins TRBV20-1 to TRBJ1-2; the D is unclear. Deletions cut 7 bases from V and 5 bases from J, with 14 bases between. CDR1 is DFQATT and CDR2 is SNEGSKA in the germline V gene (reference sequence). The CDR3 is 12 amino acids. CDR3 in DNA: TGCAGTGAAGGGCGACCGATATATGGCTACACCTTC. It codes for CSEGRPIYGYTF.

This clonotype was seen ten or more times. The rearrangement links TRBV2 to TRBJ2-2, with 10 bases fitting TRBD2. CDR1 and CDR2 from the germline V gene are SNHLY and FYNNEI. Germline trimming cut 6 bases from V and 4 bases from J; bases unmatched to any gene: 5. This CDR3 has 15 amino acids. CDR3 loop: CASRTSGLGTGELFF. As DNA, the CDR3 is TGTGCCAGCAGGACTAGCGGGCTAGGCACCGGGGAGCTGTTTTTT.

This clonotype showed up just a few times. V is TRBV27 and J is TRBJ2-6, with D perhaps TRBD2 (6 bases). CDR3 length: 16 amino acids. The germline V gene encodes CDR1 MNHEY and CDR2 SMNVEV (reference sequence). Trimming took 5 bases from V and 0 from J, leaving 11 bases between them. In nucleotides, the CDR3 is TGTGCCAGCAGTAATCGGGAGCTCTCTGGGGCCAACGTCCTGACTTTC. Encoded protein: CASSNRELSGANVLTF.

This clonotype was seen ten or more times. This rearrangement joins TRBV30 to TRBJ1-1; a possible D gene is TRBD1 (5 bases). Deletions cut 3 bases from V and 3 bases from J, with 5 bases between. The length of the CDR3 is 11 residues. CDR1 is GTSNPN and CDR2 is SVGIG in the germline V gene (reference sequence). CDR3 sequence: CAWRTDTEAFF. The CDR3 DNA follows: TGTGCCTGGAGGACAGACACTGAAGCTTTCTTT.

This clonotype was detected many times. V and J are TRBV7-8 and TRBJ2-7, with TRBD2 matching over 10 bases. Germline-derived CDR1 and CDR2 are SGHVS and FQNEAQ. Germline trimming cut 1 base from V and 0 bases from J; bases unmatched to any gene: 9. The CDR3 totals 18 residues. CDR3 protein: CASSLDVEEREGSYEQYF. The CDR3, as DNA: TGTGCCAGCAGCTTAGACGTCGAGGAGCGGGAGGGCTCCTACGAGCAGTACTTC.

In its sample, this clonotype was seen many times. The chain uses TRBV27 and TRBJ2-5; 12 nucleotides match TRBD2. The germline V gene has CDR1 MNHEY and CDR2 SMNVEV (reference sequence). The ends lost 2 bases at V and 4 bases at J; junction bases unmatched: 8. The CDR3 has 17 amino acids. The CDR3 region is CASSLHLAGGLGETQYF. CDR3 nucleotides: TGTGCCAGCAGTTTACACCTAGCGGGAGGGTTGGGAGAGACCCAGTACTTC.

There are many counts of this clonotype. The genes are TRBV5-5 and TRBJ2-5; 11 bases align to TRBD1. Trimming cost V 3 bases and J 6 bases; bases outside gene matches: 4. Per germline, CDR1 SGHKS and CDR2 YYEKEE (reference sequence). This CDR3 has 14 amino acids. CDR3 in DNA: TGTGCCAGCAGCTGGGACAGGGGGAGGCAGACCCAGTACTTC. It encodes CASSWDRGRQTQYF. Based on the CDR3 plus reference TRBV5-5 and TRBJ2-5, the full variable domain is DAGVTQSPTHLIKTRGQQVTLRCSPISGHKSVSWYQQVLGQGPQFIFQYYEKEERGRGNFPDRFSARQFPNYSSELNVNALLLGDSALYLCASSWDRGRQTQYFGPGTRLLVL.

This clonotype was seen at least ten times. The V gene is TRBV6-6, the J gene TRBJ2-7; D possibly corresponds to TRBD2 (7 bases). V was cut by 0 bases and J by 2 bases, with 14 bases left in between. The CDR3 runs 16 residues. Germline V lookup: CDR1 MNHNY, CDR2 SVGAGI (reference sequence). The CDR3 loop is CASSYSPGEGPYEQYF. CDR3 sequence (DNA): TGTGCCAGCAGTTACTCTCCAGGGGAGGGACCCTACGAGCAGTACTTC.

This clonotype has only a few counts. Written as DNA, the CDR3 is TGTGCCAGCAGCGGAGAAGTAGGGCAGGAGGGGACAGATACGCAGTATTTT. Translation: CASSGEVGQEGTDTQYF. The V gene is TRBV11-3, the J gene TRBJ2-3, with D possibly being TRBD2 (6 bases). V was cut by 5 bases and J by 3 bases, with 21 bases left in between. The length of the CDR3 is 17 residues. CDR1 SGHNT and CDR2 YENEEA come from the germline V gene.

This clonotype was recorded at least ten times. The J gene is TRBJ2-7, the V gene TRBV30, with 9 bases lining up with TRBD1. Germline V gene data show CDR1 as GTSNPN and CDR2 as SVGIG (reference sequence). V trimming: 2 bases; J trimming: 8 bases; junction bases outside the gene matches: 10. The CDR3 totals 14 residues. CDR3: CAWSKTGQGGQQYF. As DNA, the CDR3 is TGTGCCTGGAGTAAAACGGGACAGGGTGGTCAGCAGTACTTC.

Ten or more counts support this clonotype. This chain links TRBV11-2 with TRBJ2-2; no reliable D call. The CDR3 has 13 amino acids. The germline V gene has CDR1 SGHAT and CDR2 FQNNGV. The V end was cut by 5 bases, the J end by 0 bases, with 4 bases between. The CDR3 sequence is CASSPSNTGELFF. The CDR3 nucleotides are TGTGCCAGCAGCCCTTCGAACACCGGGGAGCTGTTTTTT.